The 28 T cell receptor beta chains reported below all come from one sample, sequenced in a study of blood T cell repertoires in COVID-19. Data came from immunoSEQ multiplex PCR; TCRdb stores just in-frame clones and leaves some out. The table has about 28,000 clones, approximately 79% seen once. What was sequenced was peripheral blood. The receptors were gathered from a boy between 2 and 10 years old with active or convalescent COVID-19.

By sample share, this clone is medium-sized. The chain carries TRBV2 and TRBJ2-2; D may be TRBD2 (5 bases). CDR1 is SNHLY and CDR2 is FYNNEI in the germline V gene. The CDR3 sequence is 15 residues long. Deletions cut 6 bases from V and 5 bases from J, with 16 bases between. The CDR3 is CASRQRVALTGELFF. The CDR3 DNA follows: TGTGCCAGCAGACAGAGGGTGGCGCTAACCGGGGAGCTGTTTTTT.

This chain connects TRBV4-2 to TRBJ2-5; 14 bases fit TRBD2. This CDR3 comprises 18 residues. CDR1 is LGHNA and CDR2 is YNFKEQ in the germline V gene. Unmatched junction bases numbered 9, after V lost 4 bases and J lost 2 bases. The CDR3, as DNA: TGTGCCAGCAGCCTTGGACTAGCGGGAGGACCCTTTCAAGAGACCCAGTACTTC. Its translation: CASSLGLAGGPFQETQYF.

This clone was observed a handful of times. The CDR3 DNA sequence: TGTGCCAGCTCACGGAGCACCGATAACCTCGAGCAGTACTTC. Translation: CASSRSTDNLEQYF. This chain joins TRBV18 and TRBJ2-7, with D uncertain. Per the germline V gene, CDR1 is KGHSH and CDR2 is LQKENI. The CDR3 contains 14 residues. V dropped 4 bases and J dropped 6 bases, with 16 bases sitting between them.

The chain joins TRBV4-1 to TRBJ2-3, with a possible D match to TRBD2 (6 bases). There are 12 residues in the CDR3. The V end lost 8 bases, the J end lost 2 bases, and 8 bases lay between the germline ends. Germline CDR1 reads MGHRA; CDR2 reads YSYEKL. DNA of the CDR3: TGCGCCAGCGGGACTCTCACAGATACGCAGTATTTT. Translation: CASGTLTDTQYF.

The V gene is TRBV7-9, the J gene TRBJ2-2; D perhaps matches TRBD1 (5 bases). The germline V gene encodes CDR1 SEHNR and CDR2 FQNEAQ (reference sequence). V was shortened by 1 base and J by 6 bases, with 9 bases between the two germline ends. This CDR3 contains 14 residues. In DNA form, the CDR3 reads TGTGCCAGCAGCTTAGTCACAGGACCCGGGGAGCTGTTTTTT. Its protein product is CASSLVTGPGELFF.

This clone was detected only a few times. V is TRBV30 and J is TRBJ1-5; 10 bases align to TRBD1. This CDR3 is built from 16 residues. J was trimmed by 4 bases and V by 0 bases; bases with no gene match: 6. Germline V lookup: CDR1 GTSNPN, CDR2 SVGIG (reference sequence). In DNA form, the CDR3 reads TGTGCCTGGAGTGTAGGCGGACAGGGGGAGAATCAGCCCCAGCATTTT. The encoded protein is CAWSVGGQGENQPQHF.

The chain recombines TRBV5-5 with TRBJ1-5; 8 positions match TRBD1. Unmatched junction bases numbered 6, after V lost 4 bases and J lost 0 bases. The CDR3 consists of 16 residues. Germline-derived CDR1 and CDR2 are SGHKS and YYEKEE (reference sequence). The CDR3: CASSEGTGYSNQPQHF. The CDR3 nucleotides are TGTGCCAGCAGCGAGGGGACAGGCTATAGCAATCAGCCCCAGCATTTT.

This clone has just one count. V usage is TRBV7-9 and J usage is TRBJ1-2; no definite D call. Germline CDR1 is SEHNR and CDR2 is FQNEAQ (reference sequence). Trimming took off 1 base at V and 4 bases at J, with 10 bases between the two ends. The CDR3 length is 14 residues. The CDR3 loop reads CASSLVGVSYGYTF. CDR3 bases: TGTGCCAGCAGCTTAGTCGGGGTCTCCTATGGCTACACCTTC.

The DNA for the CDR3 is TGTGCCAGCAGTTCGAGGGGAAACACCATATATTTT. Its translation is CASSSRGNTIYF. The rearrangement joins TRBV6-5 to TRBJ1-3; the D is unclear. CDR1 and CDR2 from the germline V gene are MNHEY and SVGAGI. V lost 4 bases, J lost 4 bases, and 5 bases lay in between. CDR3 size: 12 residues.

The rearrangement uses TRBV7-9 and TRBJ2-1; 8 positions agree with TRBD2. V gave up 4 bases and J gave up 3 bases; unmatched junction bases: 8. The CDR3 consists of 16 residues. CDR1 SEHNR and CDR2 FQNEAQ come from the germline V gene (reference sequence). The CDR3 sequence is CASSSPRSGSYNEQFF. In DNA, the CDR3 is TGTGCCAGCAGCTCCCCTAGGAGCGGGAGCTACAATGAGCAGTTCTTC.

This sequence joins TRBV18 and TRBJ1-1; no reliable D call. The CDR3 is 12 residues long. Trimming pared 6 bases from V and 7 bases from J, leaving 12 bases between. The germline V gene encodes CDR1 KGHSH and CDR2 LQKENI. CDR3 nucleotides: TGTGCCAGCTCGGCCGGGAGTGTTGAAGCTTTCTTT. Its protein is CASSAGSVEAFF. Supplemented by reference TRBV18 and TRBJ1-1, the full variable domain reads NAGVMQNPRHLVRRRGQEARLRCSPMKGHSHVYWYRQLPEEGLKFMVYLQKENIIDESGMPKERFSAEFPKEGPSILRIQQVVRGDSAAYFCASSAGSVEAFFGQGTRLTVV.

This clone was observed once. The gene calls are TRBV6-2 or TRBV6-3 and TRBJ1-5, with 9 bases identical to TRBD1. The V and J ends lost 6 bases and 5 bases, in that order; junction bases with no gene match: 8. Germline V lookup: CDR1 MNHEY, CDR2 SVGEGT. There are 15 residues in the CDR3. CDR3 coding DNA: TGTGCCAGCAGCAAAACAGGGGGCAGGGATCAGCCCCAGCATTTT. It is translated as CASSKTGGRDQPQHF.

This rearrangement joins TRBV7-2 to TRBJ1-4; possible D gene TRBD1, 6 bases. This CDR3 region has 16 residues. Germline V gives CDR1 SGHTA, CDR2 FQGNSA. The V end was cut by 5 bases, the J end by 0 bases, with 13 bases between. The CDR3 nucleotides read TGTGCCAGCAGCCCGAGGGGGTCCACAACTAATGAAAAACTGTTTTTT. Its translation is CASSPRGSTTNEKLFF.

V usage is TRBV11-3 and J usage is TRBJ2-2; D ambiguous. V was shortened by 3 bases and J by 4 bases, with 9 bases between the two germline ends. Germline V gene lookup returns CDR1 SGHNT and CDR2 YENEEA. The CDR3 covers 14 residues. The chain's CDR3 is CASSFSLITGELFF. Written as DNA, the CDR3 is TGTGCCAGCAGCTTCAGTCTTATCACCGGGGAGCTGTTTTTT.

This clone was recorded only once. This chain joins TRBV7-2 and TRBJ1-1, with TRBD1 matching over 7 bases. CDR1 and CDR2 from the germline V gene are SGHTA and FQGNSA. The ends lost 4 bases at V and 6 bases at J; junction bases unmatched: 11. The CDR3 runs 15 residues. In DNA, the CDR3 is TGTGCCAGCAGCTACAGGGGCGACGTGGGTTCTGAAGCTTTCTTT. Protein sequence: CASSYRGDVGSEAFF. Full variable domain (missing parts from reference TRBV7-2 and TRBJ1-1): GAGVSQSPSNKVTEKGKDVELRCDPISGHTALYWYRQSLGQGLEFLIYFQGNSAPDKSGLPSDRFSAERTGGSVSTLTIQRTQQEDSAVYLCASSYRGDVGSEAFFGQGTRLTVV.

The V and J genes are TRBV6-1 and TRBJ2-3; possibly TRBD2 for D (6 bases). CDR3 length: 15 residues. Trimming took off 2 bases at V and 7 bases at J, with 16 bases between the two ends. Germline CDR1 reads MNHNS; CDR2 reads SASEGT. CDR3 protein: CASSEPGLAQNTQYF. DNA for the CDR3: TGTGCCAGCAGTGAACCGGGACTCGCTCAAAATACGCAGTATTTT.

The CDR3 here is CASSRASGGIREQFF. The DNA of the CDR3 is TGCGCCAGCAGTAGGGCTAGCGGGGGAATTAGGGAGCAGTTCTTC. The rearrangement links TRBV5-1 to TRBJ2-1, with TRBD2 matching 10 bases. This CDR3 has 15 residues. With 5 bases clipped from V and 10 bases from J, the junction kept 12 bases outside the gene matches. Per germline, CDR1 SGHRS and CDR2 YFSETQ.

V usage is TRBV7-6 and J usage is TRBJ2-1; D remains ambiguous. CDR3 size: 12 residues. Germline CDR1 reads SGHVS; CDR2 reads FNYEAQ. With 2 bases removed from V and 8 bases from J, the gap between germline ends came to 7 bases. This CDR3 is CASSLRVDEQFF. The CDR3 DNA is TGTGCCAGCAGCTTACGAGTAGATGAGCAGTTCTTC.

This chain links TRBV5-1 with TRBJ2-5; 7 bases line up with TRBD1. From germline, CDR1 is SGHRS and CDR2 YFSETQ. The junction had 6 bases not matched to a gene; V was cut back by 0 bases and J by 4 bases. This CDR3 spans 15 amino acids. The CDR3 region is CASSLAGSGGETQYF. In DNA, the CDR3 is TGCGCCAGCAGCTTGGCCGGTTCAGGGGGAGAGACCCAGTACTTC.

This clone showed up just a few times. The genes are TRBV4-3 and TRBJ2-3; 10 nucleotides align to TRBD2. The CDR3 has 20 residues. CDR1 and CDR2 from the germline V gene are LGHNA and YSLEER. The J segment lost 3 bases and the V segment lost 1 base, leaving 16 bases of the junction unmatched. CDR3 protein: CASSQGSPSGRGMRTDTQYF. CDR3 nucleotides: TGCGCCAGCAGCCAAGGTTCCCCCAGCGGGAGGGGAATGAGAACAGATACGCAGTATTTT.

The chain links TRBV6-5 to TRBJ1-4, with 8 bases fitting TRBD1. Germline V lookup: CDR1 MNHEY, CDR2 SVGAGI. V was pared by 3 bases and J by 8 bases, with 5 bases of the junction left unmatched. The CDR3 spans 14 residues. CDR3 sequence (DNA): TGTGCCAGCAGTTATCAGGGGGCGGAGGAAAAACTGTTTTTT. Amino acids: CASSYQGAEEKLFF.

The genes are TRBV5-1 and TRBJ2-3; no clear D. V lost 0 bases and J 2 bases, leaving 7 bases between the germline ends. The CDR3 runs to 14 residues. The V gene's germline CDR1 is SGHRS and CDR2 YFSETQ. The DNA for the CDR3 is TGCGCCAGCAGCTTGGGGCAGGCCACAGATACGCAGTATTTT. Its translation is CASSLGQATDTQYF.

This rearrangement joins TRBV7-2 to TRBJ1-5; D is possibly TRBD1 (6 bases). The V gene lost 4 bases and the J gene lost 0 bases, with 13 bases spanning the gap. Per germline, CDR1 SGHTA and CDR2 FQGNSA. The CDR3 sequence is 16 residues long. In nucleotides, the CDR3 is TGTGCCAGCAGCTCCGAAGGGGGATTTAGCAATCAGCCCCAGCATTTT. Encoded protein: CASSSEGGFSNQPQHF.

The chain joins TRBV27 to TRBJ1-6; no clear D gene. From germline, CDR1 is MNHEY and CDR2 SMNVEV (reference sequence). There are 15 residues in the CDR3. V gave up 0 bases and J gave up 8 bases, with 11 bases separating them. DNA for the CDR3: TGTGCCAGCAGTTTATCTCCGCAGGCTTATTCACCCCTCCACTTT. This sequence encodes CASSLSPQAYSPLHF.

By sample fraction, this clone is medium-sized. The rearrangement joins TRBV6-6 to TRBJ2-7; D might be TRBD1 (5 bases). Deletions cut 7 bases from V and 2 bases from J, with 9 bases between. The CDR3 covers 12 residues. The germline gives CDR1 MNHNY, CDR2 SVGAGI (reference sequence). The CDR3 here is CASTSTAYEQYF. DNA for the CDR3: TGTGCCAGCACCTCGACAGCCTACGAGCAGTACTTC.

V and J are TRBV11-2 and TRBJ2-7, with 7 positions matching TRBD2. Germline V lookup: CDR1 SGHAT, CDR2 FQNNGV. V was clipped by 1 base and J by 4 bases; unmatched bases: 7. The CDR3 is made up of 15 amino acids. The CDR3 protein is CASSLVSGTKYEQYF. The CDR3, as DNA: TGTGCCAGCAGCTTAGTCTCCGGGACTAAGTACGAGCAGTACTTC.

V and J are TRBV3-1 (or the pseudogene TRBV3-2) and TRBJ2-3; tentative D call: TRBD2 (5 bases). The germline V and J ends were trimmed by 6 bases and 6 bases, with 7 bases remaining between them. CDR1 and CDR2 (germline): LGHDT, YNNKEL (reference sequence). The CDR3 totals 11 residues. CDR3 sequence reads: CASSTRDTQYF. CDR3 sequence (DNA): TGTGCCAGCAGTACTAGGGATACGCAGTATTTT.

This clone showed up just a few times. The rearrangement links TRBV19 to TRBJ2-1; 7 bases are shared with TRBD2. There are 15 residues in the CDR3. Looked up from germline, CDR1 is LNHDA and CDR2 is SQIVND (reference sequence). V trimming: 6 bases; J trimming: 2 bases; junction bases outside the gene matches: 7. For the CDR3, the DNA is TGTGCCAGTAGATCGGGCGGGAGTACCTACAATGAGCAGTTCTTC. Translation: CASRSGGSTYNEQFF.